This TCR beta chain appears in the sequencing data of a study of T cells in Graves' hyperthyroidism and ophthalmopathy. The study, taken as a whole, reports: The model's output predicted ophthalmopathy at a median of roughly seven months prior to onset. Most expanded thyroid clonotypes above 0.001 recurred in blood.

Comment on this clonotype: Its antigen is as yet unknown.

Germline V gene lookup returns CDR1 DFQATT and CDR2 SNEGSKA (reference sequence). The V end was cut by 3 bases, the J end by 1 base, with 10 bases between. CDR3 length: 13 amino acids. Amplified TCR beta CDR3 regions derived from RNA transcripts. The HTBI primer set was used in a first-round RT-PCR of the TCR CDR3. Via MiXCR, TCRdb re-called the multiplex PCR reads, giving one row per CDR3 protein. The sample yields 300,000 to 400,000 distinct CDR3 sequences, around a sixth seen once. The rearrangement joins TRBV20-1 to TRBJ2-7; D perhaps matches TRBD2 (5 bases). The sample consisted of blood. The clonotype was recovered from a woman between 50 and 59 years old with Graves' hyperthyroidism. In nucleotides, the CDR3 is TGCAGTGCTAGGACGGGGTCGTCCTACGAGCAGTACGTC. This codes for CSARTGSSYEQYV.